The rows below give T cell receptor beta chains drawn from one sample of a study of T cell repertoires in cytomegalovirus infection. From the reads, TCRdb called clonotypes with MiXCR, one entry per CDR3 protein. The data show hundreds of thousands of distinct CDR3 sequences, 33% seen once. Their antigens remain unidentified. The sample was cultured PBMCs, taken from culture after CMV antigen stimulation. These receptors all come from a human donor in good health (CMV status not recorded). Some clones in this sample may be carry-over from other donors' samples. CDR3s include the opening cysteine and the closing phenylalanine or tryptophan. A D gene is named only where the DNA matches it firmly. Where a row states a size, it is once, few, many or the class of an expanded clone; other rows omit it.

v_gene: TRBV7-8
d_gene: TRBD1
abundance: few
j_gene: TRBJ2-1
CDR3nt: TGTGCCAGCAGCTTAGTGGGACAGGGACGAGACAATGAGCAGTTCTTC
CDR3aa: CASSLVGQGRDNEQFF

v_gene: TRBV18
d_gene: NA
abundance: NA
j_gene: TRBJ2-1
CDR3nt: TGTGCCAGCTCACCCACCGTCGATGAGCAGTTCTTC
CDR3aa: CASSPTVDEQFF

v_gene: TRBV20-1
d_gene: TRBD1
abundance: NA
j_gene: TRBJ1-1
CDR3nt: TGCAGTGCTAGAGACCCAAACAGGGGCACTGAAGCTTTCTTT
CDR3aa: CSARDPNRGTEAFF

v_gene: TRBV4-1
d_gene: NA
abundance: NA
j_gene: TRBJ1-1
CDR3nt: TGCGCCAGCAGCCCGACGTGGGGATACACTGAAGCTTTCTTT
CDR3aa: CASSPTWGYTEAFF

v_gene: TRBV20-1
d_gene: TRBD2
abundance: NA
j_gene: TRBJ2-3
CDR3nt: TGCAGTGCTAGCCCTAGCGGGGATAGCGCAGATACGCAGTATTTT
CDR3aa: CSASPSGDSADTQYF

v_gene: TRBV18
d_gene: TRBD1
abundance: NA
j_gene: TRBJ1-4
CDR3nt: TGTGCCAGCTCACCAGACAGGGTATCAGAAAAACTGTTTTTT
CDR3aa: CASSPDRVSEKLFF

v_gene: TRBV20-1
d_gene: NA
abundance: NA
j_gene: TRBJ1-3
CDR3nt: TGCAGTGCAGCGACAGCCACTGGAAACACCATATATTTT
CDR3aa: CSAATATGNTIYF

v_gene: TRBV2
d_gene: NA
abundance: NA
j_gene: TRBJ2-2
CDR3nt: TGTGCCAGCAACCGAGTTAGGGAGGAAACCGGGGAGCTGTTTTTT
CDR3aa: CASNRVREETGELFF

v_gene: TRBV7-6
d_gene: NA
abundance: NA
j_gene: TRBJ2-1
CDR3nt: TGTGCCAGCAGGCACAGGGCATGGGAGCAGTTCTTC
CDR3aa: CASRHRAWEQFF

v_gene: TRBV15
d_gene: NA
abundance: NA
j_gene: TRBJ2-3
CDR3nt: TGTGCCACCAGCAGCAACGCAGGAGATACGCAGTATTTT
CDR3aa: CATSSNAGDTQYF

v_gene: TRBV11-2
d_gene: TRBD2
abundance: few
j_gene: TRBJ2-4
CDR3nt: TGTGCCAGCAGCCCCGGGGGGGGAAGCATTCAGTACTTC
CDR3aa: CASSPGGGSIQYF

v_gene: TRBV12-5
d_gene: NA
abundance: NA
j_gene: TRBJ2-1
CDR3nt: TGTGCTAGTGGTTTGGACCGCCGTTATGAGCAGTTCTTC
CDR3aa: CASGLDRRYEQFF

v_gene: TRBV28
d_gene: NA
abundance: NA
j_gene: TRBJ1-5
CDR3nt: TGTGCCAGCAGTTTTCAGGAGGGAGGCAATCAGCCCCAGCATTTT
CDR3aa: CASSFQEGGNQPQHF

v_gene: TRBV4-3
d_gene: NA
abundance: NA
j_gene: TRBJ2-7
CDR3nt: TGCGCCAGCAGCCAAGATAGAAGCCAGCGGGCCTACGAGCAGTACTTC
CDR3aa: CASSQDRSQRAYEQYF

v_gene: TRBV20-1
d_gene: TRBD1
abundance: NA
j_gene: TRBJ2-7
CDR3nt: TGCAGTGCTAGAGATCCCAGACAGGGACCCTACGAGCAGTACTTC
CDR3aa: CSARDPRQGPYEQYF

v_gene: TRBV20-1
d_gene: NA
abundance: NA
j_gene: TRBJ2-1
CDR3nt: TGCAGTGCTAGAGAAGGGCGGGGTAGGAATGAGCAGTTCTTC
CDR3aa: CSAREGRGRNEQFF

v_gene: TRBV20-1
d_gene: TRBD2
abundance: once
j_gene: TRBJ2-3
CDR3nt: TGCAGTGCTAGCGAGCGGGGGGCCACAGATACGCAGTATTTT
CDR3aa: CSASERGATDTQYF

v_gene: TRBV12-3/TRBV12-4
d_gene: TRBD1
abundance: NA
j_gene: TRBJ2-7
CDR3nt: TGTGCCAGCAGTTTGAATGGGACAGCAATCTCCTACGAGCAGTACTTC
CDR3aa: CASSLNGTAISYEQYF

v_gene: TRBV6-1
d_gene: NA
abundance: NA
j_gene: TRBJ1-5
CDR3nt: TGTGCCAGCGGGAAAGTGGGCCAGCCCCAGCATTTT
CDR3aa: CASGKVGQPQHF

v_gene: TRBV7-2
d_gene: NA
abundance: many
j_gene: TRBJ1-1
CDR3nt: TGTGCCAGCAGCGACCAAGCCCGGAGTAAGATGAACACTGAAGCTTTCTTT
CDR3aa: CASSDQARSKMNTEAFF

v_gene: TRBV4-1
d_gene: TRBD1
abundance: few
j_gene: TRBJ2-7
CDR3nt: TGCGCCAGCAGCCAGGACAGGGGACTTTCCTACGAGCAGTACTTC
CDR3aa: CASSQDRGLSYEQYF

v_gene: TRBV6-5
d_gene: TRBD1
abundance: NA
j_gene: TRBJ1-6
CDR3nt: TGTGCCGCCACCCGGGACAGTAATTCACCCCTCCACTTT
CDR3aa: CAATRDSNSPLHF

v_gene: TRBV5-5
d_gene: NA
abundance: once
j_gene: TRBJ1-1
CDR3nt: TGTGCCAGCAGCTTGATTATGCAGGGATATTTGAACACTGAAGCTTTCTTT
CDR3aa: CASSLIMQGYLNTEAFF

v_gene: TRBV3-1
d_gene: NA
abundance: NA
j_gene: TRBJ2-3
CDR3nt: TGTGCCAGCAGCCTAGACATGGCGGATACGCAGTATTTT
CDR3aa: CASSLDMADTQYF

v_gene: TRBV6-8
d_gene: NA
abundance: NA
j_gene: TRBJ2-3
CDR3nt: TGTGCCAGCAGCGCCGAACTCAACTCGTTGGGGGGGGGCCCAGATACGCAGTATTTT
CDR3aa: CASSAELNSLGGGPDTQYF

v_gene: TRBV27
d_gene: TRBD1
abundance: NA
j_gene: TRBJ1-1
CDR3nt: TGTGCCAGCAGTCCACTGACACAGGGGGCGAGCACTGAAGCTTTCTTT
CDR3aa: CASSPLTQGASTEAFF

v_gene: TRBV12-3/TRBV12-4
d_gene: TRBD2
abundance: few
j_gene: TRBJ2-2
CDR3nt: TGTGCCAGCCTGGGGGGGAGTCCGGTCGGGGAGCTGTTTTTT
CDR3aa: CASLGGSPVGELFF

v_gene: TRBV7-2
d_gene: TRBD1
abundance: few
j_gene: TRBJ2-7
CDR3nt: TGTGCCAGCAGCTTCCTCGGGACAGGGCGCTACGAGCAGTACTTC
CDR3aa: CASSFLGTGRYEQYF

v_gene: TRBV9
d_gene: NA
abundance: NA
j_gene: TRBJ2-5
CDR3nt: TGTGCCAGCAGCGTAGGGGGACCACAAGAGACCCAGTACTTC
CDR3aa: CASSVGGPQETQYF

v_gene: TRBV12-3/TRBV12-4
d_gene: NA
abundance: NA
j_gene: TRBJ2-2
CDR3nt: TGTGCCAGCAGCAACAGGGACGTCGGGGAGCTGTTTTTT
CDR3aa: CASSNRDVGELFF

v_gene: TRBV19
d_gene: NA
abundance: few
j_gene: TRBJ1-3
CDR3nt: TGTGCCAGTAGTATACAGCCGGGTTCTGGAAACACCATATATTTT
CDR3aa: CASSIQPGSGNTIYF

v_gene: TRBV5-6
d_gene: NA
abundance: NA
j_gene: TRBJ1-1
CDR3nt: TGTGCCAGCAGCTTAATGGGGCTGAACACTGAAGCTTTCTTT
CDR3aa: CASSLMGLNTEAFF

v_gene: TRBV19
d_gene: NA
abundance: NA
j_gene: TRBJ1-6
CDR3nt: TGTGCCAGTAGTATTTGGAACAGCAATTCACCCCTCCACTTT
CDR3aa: CASSIWNSNSPLHF

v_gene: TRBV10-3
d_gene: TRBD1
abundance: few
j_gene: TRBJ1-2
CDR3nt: TGTGCCATCAGTGAGTCGACGACAGGGGGCTATGGCTACACCTTC
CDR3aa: CAISESTTGGYGYTF

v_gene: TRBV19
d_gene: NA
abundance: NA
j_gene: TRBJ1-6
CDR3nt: TGTGCCAGTAGCTTAGGGGCGGGTTCACCCCTCCACTTT
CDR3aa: CASSLGAGSPLHF

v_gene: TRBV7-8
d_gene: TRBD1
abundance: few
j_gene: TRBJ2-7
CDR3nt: TGTGCCAGCAGCTCGAGCGGGACAGGGATCTACGAGCAGTACTTC
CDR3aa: CASSSSGTGIYEQYF

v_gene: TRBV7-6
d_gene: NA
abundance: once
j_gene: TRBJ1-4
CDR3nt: TGTGCCAGCAGCCCCGGGACCAAGGGGGCTAATGAAAAACTGTTTTTT
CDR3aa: CASSPGTKGANEKLFF

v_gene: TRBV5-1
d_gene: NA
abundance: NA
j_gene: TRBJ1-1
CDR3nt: TGCGCCAGCAGCTTGGGTCCAGGAGAGAACACTGAAGCTTTCTTT
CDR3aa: CASSLGPGENTEAFF

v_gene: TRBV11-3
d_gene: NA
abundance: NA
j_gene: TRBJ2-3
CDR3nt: TGTGCCAGCAGCTTAGATGTTGCGCGGGGCCGCCTGGATACGCAGTATTTT
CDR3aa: CASSLDVARGRLDTQYF

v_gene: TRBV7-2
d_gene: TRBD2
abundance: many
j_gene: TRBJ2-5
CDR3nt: TGTGCCAGCAGCTTAACGTTGTCAGCGGGGGGGCTGGAGGAGACCCAGTACTTC
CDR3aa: CASSLTLSAGGLEETQYF

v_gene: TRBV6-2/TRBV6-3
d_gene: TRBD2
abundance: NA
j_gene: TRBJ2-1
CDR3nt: TGTGCCAGCAGTCCACTAGCGGGAGCTGGCGAGCAGTTCTTC
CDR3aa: CASSPLAGAGEQFF

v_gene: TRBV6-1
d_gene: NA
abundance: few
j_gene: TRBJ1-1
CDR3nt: TGTGCCAGCAGTGTTGACGGACGCCACACTGAAGCTTTCTTT
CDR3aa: CASSVDGRHTEAFF

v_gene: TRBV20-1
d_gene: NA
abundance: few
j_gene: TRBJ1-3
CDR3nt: TGCAGTGCTAGCGGAGGGTTCCCTGGAAACACCATATATTTT
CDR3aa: CSASGGFPGNTIYF

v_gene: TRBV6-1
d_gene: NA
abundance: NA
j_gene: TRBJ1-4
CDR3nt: TGTGCCAGCAGTGAAGCGCTTGGTGGGCCAAATGAAAAACTGTTTTTT
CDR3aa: CASSEALGGPNEKLFF

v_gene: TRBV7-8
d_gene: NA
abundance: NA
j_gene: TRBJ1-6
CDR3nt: TGTGCCAGCAGCCCTGGGATCCTTGGGGGGAATTCACCCCTCCACTTT
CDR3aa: CASSPGILGGNSPLHF

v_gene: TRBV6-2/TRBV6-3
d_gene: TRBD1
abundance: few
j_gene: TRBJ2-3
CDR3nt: TGTGCCAGCAGTCGCCGGACAGGGCACACAGATACGCAGTATTTT
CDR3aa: CASSRRTGHTDTQYF

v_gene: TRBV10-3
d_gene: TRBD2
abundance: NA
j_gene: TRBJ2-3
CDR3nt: TGTGCCATCTCTCCGGGACTAGCGGGACACGACGCAGATACGCAGTATTTT
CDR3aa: CAISPGLAGHDADTQYF

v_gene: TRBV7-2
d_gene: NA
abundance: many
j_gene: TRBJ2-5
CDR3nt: TGTGCCAGCAGCTTGTGGGGGGCCGGGGAGACCCAGTACTTC
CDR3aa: CASSLWGAGETQYF